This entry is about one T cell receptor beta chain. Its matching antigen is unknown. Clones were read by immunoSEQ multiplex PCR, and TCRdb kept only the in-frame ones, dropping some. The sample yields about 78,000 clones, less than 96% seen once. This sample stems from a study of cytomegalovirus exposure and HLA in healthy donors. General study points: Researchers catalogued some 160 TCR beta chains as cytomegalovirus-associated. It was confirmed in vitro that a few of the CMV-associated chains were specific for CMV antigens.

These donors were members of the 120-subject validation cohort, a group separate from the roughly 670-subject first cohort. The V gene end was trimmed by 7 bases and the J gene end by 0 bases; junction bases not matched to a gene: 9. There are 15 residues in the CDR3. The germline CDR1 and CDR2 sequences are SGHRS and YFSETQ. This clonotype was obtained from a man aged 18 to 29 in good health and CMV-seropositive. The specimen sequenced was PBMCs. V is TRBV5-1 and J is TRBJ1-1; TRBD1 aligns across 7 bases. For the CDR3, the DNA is TGCGCCAGCCAAGACCGGACAGGTATGAACACTGAAGCTTTCTTT. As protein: CASQDRTGMNTEAFF. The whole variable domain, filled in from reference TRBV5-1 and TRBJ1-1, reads KAGVTQTPRYLIKTRGQQVTLSCSPISGHRSVSWYQQTPGQGLQFLFEYFSETQRNKGNFPGRFSGRQFSNSRSEMNVSTLELGDSALYLCASQDRTGMNTEAFFGQGTRLTVV.